This TCR beta chain was sequenced in a study of cytomegalovirus exposure and HLA in healthy donors. The study, taken as a whole, reports: Later analysis showed most CMV-associated TCR beta chains appearing HLA-restricted.

Donors had nominal health at sampling but likely had unrecorded immune exposures. Of note for this clone: What it recognizes is unknown.

This CDR3 spans 17 amino acids. Unmatched junction bases numbered 6, after V lost 1 base and J lost 6 bases. Germline CDR1 is SNHLY and CDR2 is FYNNEI. The PCR contained 60 Vbeta and 13 Jbeta primers. Produced via immunoSEQ multiplex PCR; TCRdb's table is partial and in-frame only. The table records around 120,000 clones, 65% to 80% of them present only once. Sample: PBMCs. The receptor comes from a woman aged 40 to 50 in good health and CMV-seropositive. The V call is TRBV2, the J call TRBJ2-3; TRBD2 matches 14 bases. CDR3 nucleotides: TGTGCCAGCAGTGAAGACCTGACTAGCGGGGGGGCGGATACGCAGTATTTT. The encoded protein is CASSEDLTSGGADTQYF.